This T cell receptor beta chain was profiled in a study of OX40 agonist ivuxolimab in advanced cancers. Overall study findings and caveats: Expanded peripheral T cell antigen specificity was not determined. Some nonresponders additionally presented with little normalized T-cell clonal expansion.

The CDR3 is 14 residues long. Germline CDR1 reads KGHSH; CDR2 reads LQKENI. J lost 8 bases, V lost 5 bases, and 9 bases had no gene match. The repertoire was sequenced with immunoSEQ multiplex PCR; TCRdb's copy has only in-frame clones and lacks some. The top ten clones hold more than 0.9% of a sample with 45,000 to 70,000 clones, about 82% of them seen once. Of note for this clone: Its cognate antigen is unknown.

The genes are TRBV18 and TRBJ1-2; the match to TRBD1 covers 9 bases. The sequencing used CD4+ or CD8+ T cells sorted from blood, collected in a trial of the OX40 agonist ivuxolimab. This sequence originates from an adult with an advanced solid tumor such as melanoma, head and neck, liver or kidney cancer. CDR3 amino acids: CASSMDRGDRGYTF. CDR3 bases: TGTGCCAGCTCAATGGACAGGGGCGATCGGGGCTACACCTTC.